The sequence of this T cell receptor beta chain was determined in a study of T cells expressing NK-cell markers. To note about this clonotype: Its antigen is unknown.

Regarding the study as a whole: Roughly 1.0-7.0% of CD8+ T cells in roughly six donors belonged to dominant NKG2C+ clonotypes.

A 5'RACE template switching approach incorporating UMIs was used to make TCR beta cDNA. TCRdb re-analyzed the 5' RACE reads; it lists each CDR3 protein once, without DNA. The listing records some 410,000 distinct CDR3 sequences. In germline, CDR1 is MNHEY, CDR2 SVGAGI. The CDR3 length is 15 residues. Sequencing was done on a sample of blood T cells: a sorted CD56 or NKG2C T cell subset, CD4+ or CD8+ T cells, or bulk PBMC T cells (not recorded which). The origin of this receptor is a woman between 18 and 70 years old in good health. V gene TRBV6-5 combines with J gene TRBJ2-1. The CDR3 region is CASSYSTSSYNEQFF.